The 15 T cell receptor beta chains in this list originate from one sample, sequenced in a study of blood T cell repertoires in COVID-19. Here immunoSEQ multiplex PCR was the method, and the copy in TCRdb shows in-frame clones only, minus some. The sample consists of about 200,000 clones, 82% of them appearing once. The source material was peripheral blood. The receptors here all came from a woman of 80 years or more with COVID-19, enrolled during active disease.

V is TRBV9 and J is TRBJ2-3; TRBD2 matches 8 bases. The germline V gene encodes CDR1 SGDLS and CDR2 YYNGEE. V shed 4 bases and J 2 bases; nucleotides not matched to a gene: 9. CDR3 length: 16 amino acids. CDR3 sequence: CASSPQPGLDTDTQYF. CDR3 coding DNA: TGTGCCAGCAGCCCCCAACCGGGACTAGACACAGATACGCAGTATTTT. The variable domain in full, with the rest retrieved from reference TRBV9 and TRBJ2-3, is DSGVTQTPKHLITATGQRVTLRCSPRSGDLSVYWYQQSLDQGLQFLIQYYNGEERAKGNILERFSAQQFPDLHSELNLSSLELGDSALYFCASSPQPGLDTDTQYFGPGTRLTVL.

The chain employs TRBV7-6 and TRBJ1-2; 7 bases match TRBD1. The CDR3 totals 15 residues. V was pared by 4 bases and J by 3 bases, with 8 bases of the junction left unmatched. CDR1 SGHVS and CDR2 FNYEAQ come from the germline V gene. The CDR3 here is CASSSSGQTYYGYTF. The CDR3 DNA is TGTGCCAGCAGCTCGTCGGGACAGACCTACTATGGCTACACCTTC.

V gene TRBV18 combines with J gene TRBJ2-5; D might be TRBD2 (6 bases). There are 15 residues in the CDR3. Trimming took 3 bases from V and 5 from J, leaving 16 bases between them. Per germline, CDR1 KGHSH and CDR2 LQKENI. CDR3 region: CASSPKSAGLETQYF. Written as DNA, the CDR3 is TGTGCCAGCTCACCGAAGTCGGCGGGGTTGGAGACCCAGTACTTC.

The V and J genes are TRBV6-5 and TRBJ1-5; tentatively, D is TRBD1 (6 bases). Germline CDR1 reads MNHEY; CDR2 reads SVGAGI. The CDR3 has 13 residues. V was trimmed by 5 bases and J by 4 bases, leaving 9 bases between them. The CDR3 here is CASSPTGNQPQHF. DNA for the CDR3: TGTGCCAGCAGTCCAACAGGGAATCAGCCCCAGCATTTT.

V gene TRBV30 combines with J gene TRBJ1-1; TRBD1 is a possible D gene (6 bases). V lost 1 base and J lost 2, with 8 bases in between. Germline CDR1 and CDR2: GTSNPN and SVGIG (reference sequence). There are 13 residues in the CDR3. The CDR3 bases are TGTGCCTGGAGTGGGGACACCAACACTGAAGCTTTCTTT. Residues: CAWSGDTNTEAFF.

The chain couples TRBV6-5 to TRBJ2-3, with 9 positions matching TRBD2. The germline V gene encodes CDR1 MNHEY and CDR2 SVGAGI. The CDR3 spans 15 residues. The trim removed 10 bases at V and 0 bases at J, leaving 8 bases unmatched. The CDR3 spells CAIRDTSGSTDTQYF. CDR3 bases: TGTGCCATCCGGGATACTAGCGGGAGCACAGATACGCAGTATTTT.

The J gene is TRBJ2-5, the V gene TRBV2; 9 bases are a match to TRBD1. The CDR3 consists of 12 residues. The V segment lost 9 bases and the J segment 2 bases; nucleotides outside the gene matches: 1. Per germline, CDR1 SNHLY and CDR2 FYNNEI. This CDR3 reads CASGTGQETQYF. CDR3 coding DNA: TGTGCCAGTGGGACAGGGCAAGAGACCCAGTACTTC.

The chain employs TRBV7-2 and TRBJ2-2; a weak D match, TRBD2 (5 bases). The CDR3 contains 13 residues. Per the germline V gene, CDR1 is SGHTA and CDR2 is FQGNSA. V was trimmed by 9 bases and J by 6 bases, leaving 14 bases between them. CDR3 sequence: CASRPLRAGELFF. CDR3 DNA sequence: TGTGCCAGTCGACCCCTGCGGGCCGGGGAGCTGTTTTTT.

The V and J genes are TRBV18 and TRBJ1-2, with TRBD1 matching 11 bases. The CDR3 length is 17 residues. V lost 6 bases to trimming and J lost 4 bases; unmatched junction nucleotides: 13. Per the germline V gene, CDR1 is KGHSH and CDR2 is LQKENI. CDR3 sequence (DNA): TGTGCCAGCTCTAAGGACAGGGGGCAAGCCAAGAGCTATGGCTACACCTTC. Encoded protein: CASSKDRGQAKSYGYTF.

The chain has TRBV18 and TRBJ1-1, with a possible D match to TRBD1 (5 bases). CDR3 size: 14 residues. CDR1 KGHSH and CDR2 LQKENI come from the germline V gene. V dropped 3 bases and J dropped 1 base, with 9 bases sitting between them. CDR3 DNA: TGTGCCAGCTCACCGGGGGGAACGAACACTGAAGCTTTCTTT. The encoded protein is CASSPGGTNTEAFF.

V gene TRBV4-1 combines with J gene TRBJ1-5, with 7 bases aligning to TRBD1. This CDR3 contains 15 residues. Germline CDR1 reads MGHRA; CDR2 reads YSYEKL. V trimming: 0 bases; J trimming: 4 bases; junction bases outside the gene matches: 3. The DNA of the CDR3 is TGCGCCAGCAGCCAAGAAGGGGGCAAGAATCAGCCCCAGCATTTT. This translates into CASSQEGGKNQPQHF.

The V and J genes are TRBV30 and TRBJ1-5, with TRBD1 matching over 9 bases. After removal of 2 bases from V and 5 bases from J, the junction contained 7 bases not matched to a gene. The germline CDR1 and CDR2 sequences are GTSNPN and SVGIG (reference sequence). The CDR3 has 15 residues. Here the CDR3 reads CAWSPPGQGDQPQHF. The CDR3 DNA follows: TGTGCCTGGAGTCCCCCGGGACAGGGAGATCAGCCCCAGCATTTT.

The rearrangement links TRBV7-9 to TRBJ2-7; the match to TRBD2 covers 9 bases. CDR1 is SEHNR and CDR2 is FQNEAQ in the germline V gene (reference sequence). The CDR3 spans 16 residues. J gave up 6 bases and V 5 bases, and 14 bases lay outside the gene matches. The CDR3 region has the DNA TGTGCCAGCAGCCATTTTCTAGCGGGAAAAGGCGGCGAGCAGTACTTC. The encoded protein is CASSHFLAGKGGEQYF.

V usage is TRBV18 and J usage is TRBJ1-2; the match to TRBD1 covers 9 bases. Germline values: CDR1 KGHSH, CDR2 LQKENI. CDR3 length: 16 amino acids. V shed 0 bases, J shed 4 bases, and the junction held 6 bases outside the gene matches. The CDR3 protein is CASSPPGTGKGYGYTF. Written as DNA, the CDR3 is TGTGCCAGCTCACCACCCGGGACAGGGAAGGGCTATGGCTACACCTTC.

V usage is TRBV4-1 and J usage is TRBJ1-2; possibly TRBD1 for D (6 bases). This CDR3 spans 13 amino acids. Germline CDR1 MGHRA, CDR2 YSYEKL. V was trimmed by 3 bases and J by 6 bases, leaving 11 bases between them. This CDR3 reads CASSHEQGNGYTF. Written as DNA, the CDR3 is TGCGCCAGCAGCCATGAACAGGGTAATGGCTACACCTTC.